Listed here are 6 T cell receptor beta chains from one sample, sequenced in a study of a mutant IDH1 vaccine in newly diagnosed glioma. Stated time point: week 47, end of study. Vaccine doses each comprised 300 ug of mutant IDH1 20-mer peptide, with topical imiquimod. Which antigens these TCRs recognize remains unknown. Method: immunoSEQ multiplex PCR; TCRdb's copy keeps in-frame clones and lacks some. Of roughly 34,000 clones in the sample, 84% are singletons; the top ten hold about 30%. The sample here was PBMCs, taken from a glioma patient whose treatment included an IDH1 peptide vaccine. The receptors stem from a man aged 30 to 39 with glioma.

The chain's CDR3 is CAWGRGVAYEQYF. In DNA, the CDR3 is TGTGCCTGGGGCAGGGGGGTCGCTTACGAGCAGTACTTC. The V and J genes are TRBV30 and TRBJ2-7, with D perhaps matching TRBD1 (7 bases). The CDR3 spans 13 residues. Looked up from germline, CDR1 is GTSNPN and CDR2 is SVGIG (reference sequence). Trimming took off 5 bases at V and 4 bases at J, with 15 bases between the two ends.

This chain uses TRBV11-2 with TRBJ2-7; 8 bases line up with TRBD1. Germline CDR1 SGHAT, CDR2 FQNNGV. Unmatched junction bases numbered 5, after V lost 5 bases and J lost 11 bases. This CDR3 region has 11 residues. The DNA of the CDR3 is TGTGCCAGCAGCACCGGACAGGGAGAGTACTTC. Amino acid sequence: CASSTGQGEYF.

This rearrangement joins TRBV5-6 to TRBJ1-5; no definite D call. The CDR3 runs to 14 residues. V was trimmed by 6 bases and J by 0 bases, leaving 10 bases between them. CDR1 is SGHDT and CDR2 is YYEEEE in the germline V gene. CDR3 sequence: CASTQLNSNQPQHF. The DNA for the CDR3 is TGTGCCAGCACCCAACTTAATAGCAATCAGCCCCAGCATTTT. Based on the CDR3 plus reference TRBV5-6 and TRBJ1-5, the full variable domain is DAGVTQSPTHLIKTRGQQVTLRCSPKSGHDTVSWYQQALGQGPQFIFQYYEEEERQRGNFPDRFSGHQFPNYSSELNVNALLLGDSALYLCASTQLNSNQPQHFGDGTRLSIL.

In its sample, this clone was seen a few times. This chain connects TRBV9 to TRBJ1-4, with D maybe TRBD1 (6 bases). This CDR3 contains 14 residues. The V gene's germline CDR1 is SGDLS and CDR2 YYNGEE. The ends were cut back, 2 bases at V and 5 bases at J, with 10 bases in the middle. The CDR3 bases are TGTGCCAGCAGCGTGGGGCAGGGGAATGAAAAACTGTTTTTT. It encodes CASSVGQGNEKLFF.

J is TRBJ1-5 and V is TRBV14; D possibly corresponds to TRBD1 (5 bases). The CDR3 runs 15 residues. V gave up 0 bases and J gave up 7 bases, with 13 bases separating them. CDR1 and CDR2 (germline): SGHDN, FVKESK. CDR3 protein: CASSQEGIWGQPQHF. The CDR3 DNA follows: TGTGCCAGCAGCCAAGAGGGAATATGGGGGCAGCCCCAGCATTTT.

This rearrangement joins TRBV14 to TRBJ2-3; 8 bases line up with TRBD1. This CDR3 is built from 16 residues. Looked up from germline, CDR1 is SGHDN and CDR2 is FVKESK. V lost 3 bases, J lost 1 base, and 6 bases stayed unmatched. CDR3 sequence (DNA): TGTGCCAGCAGCCAGTACTCAGGGGGCGGCACAGATACGCAGTATTTT. Translation gives CASSQYSGGGTDTQYF.